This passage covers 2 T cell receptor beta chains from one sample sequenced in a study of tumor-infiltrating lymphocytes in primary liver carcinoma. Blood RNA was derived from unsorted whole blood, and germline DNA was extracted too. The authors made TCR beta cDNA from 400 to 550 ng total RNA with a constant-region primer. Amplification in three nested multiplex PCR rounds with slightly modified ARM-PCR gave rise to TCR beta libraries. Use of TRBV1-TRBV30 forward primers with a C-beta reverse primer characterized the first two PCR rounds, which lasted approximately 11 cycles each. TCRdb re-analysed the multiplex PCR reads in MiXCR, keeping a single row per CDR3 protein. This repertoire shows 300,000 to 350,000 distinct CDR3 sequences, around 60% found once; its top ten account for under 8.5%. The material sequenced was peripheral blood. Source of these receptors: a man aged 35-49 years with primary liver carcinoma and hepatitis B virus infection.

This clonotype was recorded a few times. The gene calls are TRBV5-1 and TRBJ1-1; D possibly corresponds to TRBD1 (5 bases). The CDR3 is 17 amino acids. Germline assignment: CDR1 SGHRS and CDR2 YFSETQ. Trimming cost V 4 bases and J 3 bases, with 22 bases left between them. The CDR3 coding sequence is TGCGCCAGCAGCAAAACGGGCCCTAGAAGAGGGGACACTGAAGCTTTCTTT. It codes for CASSKTGPRRGDTEAFF.

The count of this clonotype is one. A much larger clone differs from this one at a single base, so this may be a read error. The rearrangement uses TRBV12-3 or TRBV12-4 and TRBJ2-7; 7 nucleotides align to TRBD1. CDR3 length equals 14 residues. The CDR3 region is CAGSLGGQSYEQYF. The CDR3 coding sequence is TGTGCCGGCAGTTTAGGGGGACAGTCCTACGAGCAGTACTTC.